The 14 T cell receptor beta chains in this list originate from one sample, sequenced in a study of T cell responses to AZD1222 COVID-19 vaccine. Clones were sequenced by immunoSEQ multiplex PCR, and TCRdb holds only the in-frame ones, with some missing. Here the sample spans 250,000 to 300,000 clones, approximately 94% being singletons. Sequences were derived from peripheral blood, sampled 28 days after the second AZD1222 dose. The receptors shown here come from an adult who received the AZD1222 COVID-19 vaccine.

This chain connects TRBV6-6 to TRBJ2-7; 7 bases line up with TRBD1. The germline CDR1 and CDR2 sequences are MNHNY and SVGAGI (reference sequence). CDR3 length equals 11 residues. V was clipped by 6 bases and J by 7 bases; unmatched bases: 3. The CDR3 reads CASRQGIEQYF. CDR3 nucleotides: TGTGCCAGCAGACAGGGGATAGAGCAGTACTTC.

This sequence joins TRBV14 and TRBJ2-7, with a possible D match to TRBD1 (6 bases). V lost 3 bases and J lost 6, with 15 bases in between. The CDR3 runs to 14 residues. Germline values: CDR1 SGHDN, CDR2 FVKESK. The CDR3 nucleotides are TGTGCCAGCAGCCACCCCAGACAGGACAGCGAGCAGTACTTC. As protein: CASSHPRQDSEQYF.

In DNA form, the CDR3 reads TGCGCCAGCAGCCAAGATGGAGACAGTTATCAGCCCCAGCATTTT. It encodes CASSQDGDSYQPQHF. The chain combines TRBV4-1 with TRBJ1-5, with D perhaps TRBD1 (5 bases). The CDR3 sequence is 15 residues long. Trimming shortened V by 0 bases and J by 5 bases, and 11 bases separated the two germline ends. Germline CDR1 is MGHRA and CDR2 is YSYEKL.

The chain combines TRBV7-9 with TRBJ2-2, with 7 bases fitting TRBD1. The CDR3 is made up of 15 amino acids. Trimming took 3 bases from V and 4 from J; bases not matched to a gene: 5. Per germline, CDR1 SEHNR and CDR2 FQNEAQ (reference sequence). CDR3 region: CASSLSQGLTGELFF. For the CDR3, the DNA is TGTGCCAGCAGCTTGTCACAGGGGCTCACCGGGGAGCTGTTTTTT.

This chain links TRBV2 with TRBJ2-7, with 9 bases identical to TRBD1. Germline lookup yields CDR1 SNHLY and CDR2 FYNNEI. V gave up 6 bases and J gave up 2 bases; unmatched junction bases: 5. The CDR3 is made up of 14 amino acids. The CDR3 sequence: CASRGTGGPYEQYF. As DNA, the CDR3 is TGTGCCAGCAGGGGCACAGGGGGCCCCTACGAGCAGTACTTC.

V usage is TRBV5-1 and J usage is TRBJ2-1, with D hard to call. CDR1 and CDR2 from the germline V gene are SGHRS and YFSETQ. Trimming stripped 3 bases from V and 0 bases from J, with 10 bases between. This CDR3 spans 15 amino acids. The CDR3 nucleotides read TGCGCCAGCAGCTACCTCTCCACCTCCTACAATGAGCAGTTCTTC. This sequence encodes CASSYLSTSYNEQFF.

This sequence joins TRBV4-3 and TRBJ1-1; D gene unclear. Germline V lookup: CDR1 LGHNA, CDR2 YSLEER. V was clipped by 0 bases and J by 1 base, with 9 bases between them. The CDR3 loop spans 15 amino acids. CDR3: CASSQDLTPNTEAFF. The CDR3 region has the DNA TGCGCCAGCAGCCAAGATTTGACACCGAACACTGAAGCTTTCTTT.

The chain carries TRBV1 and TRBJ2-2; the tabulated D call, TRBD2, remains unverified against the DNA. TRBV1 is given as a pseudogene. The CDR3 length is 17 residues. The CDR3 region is CTSSRGLAGANTGELFF. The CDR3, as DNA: TGCACCAGCAGCCGGGGGCTAGCGGGGGCGAACACCGGGGAGCTGTTTTTT.

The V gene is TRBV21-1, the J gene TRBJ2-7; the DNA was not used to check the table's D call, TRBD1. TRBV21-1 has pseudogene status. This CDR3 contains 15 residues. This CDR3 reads CASSKSRDRGREQYF. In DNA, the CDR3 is TGTGCCAGCAGCAAAAGCCGGGACAGGGGGCGCGAGCAGTACTTC.

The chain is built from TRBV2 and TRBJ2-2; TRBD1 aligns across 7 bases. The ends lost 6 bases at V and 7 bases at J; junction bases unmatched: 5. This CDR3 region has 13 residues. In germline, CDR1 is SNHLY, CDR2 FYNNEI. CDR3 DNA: TGTGCCAGCAGGACAGGGTATATCGGGGAGCTGTTTTTT. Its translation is CASRTGYIGELFF.

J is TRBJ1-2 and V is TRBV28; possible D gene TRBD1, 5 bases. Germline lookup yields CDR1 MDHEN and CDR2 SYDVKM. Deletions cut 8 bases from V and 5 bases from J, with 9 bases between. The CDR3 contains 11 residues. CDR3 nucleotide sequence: TGTGCCAGCGGGACCGAATATGGCTACACCTTC. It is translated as CASGTEYGYTF.

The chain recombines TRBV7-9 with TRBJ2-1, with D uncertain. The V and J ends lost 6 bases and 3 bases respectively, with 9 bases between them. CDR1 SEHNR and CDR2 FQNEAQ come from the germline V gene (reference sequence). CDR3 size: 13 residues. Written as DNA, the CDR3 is TGTGCCAGCAGTTCCAGCAGCTACAATGAGCAGTTCTTC. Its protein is CASSSSSYNEQFF.

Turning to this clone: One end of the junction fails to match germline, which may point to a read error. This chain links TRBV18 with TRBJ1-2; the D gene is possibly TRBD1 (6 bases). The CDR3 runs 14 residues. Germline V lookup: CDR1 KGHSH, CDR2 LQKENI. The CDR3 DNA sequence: TGTGCCAGCTCACCACAGGACAGCCACTACGGCTACACCTTC. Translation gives CASSPQDSHYGYTF.

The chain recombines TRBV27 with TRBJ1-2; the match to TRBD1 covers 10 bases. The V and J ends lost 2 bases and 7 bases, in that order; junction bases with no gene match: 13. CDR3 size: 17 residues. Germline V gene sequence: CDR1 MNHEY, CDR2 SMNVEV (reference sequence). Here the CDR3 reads CASSLRSTGGVPSGYTF. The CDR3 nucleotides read TGTGCCAGCAGTTTACGATCGACAGGGGGCGTCCCGTCTGGCTACACCTTC.